A single sample gave rise to the 20 T cell receptor beta chains below, sequenced in a study of preoperative IRX-2 immunotherapy in early breast cancer. Assay: immunoSEQ multiplex PCR; the TCRdb copy retains only in-frame clones and omits some. The table has approximately 26,000 clones, nearly 80% seen once. Treatment described: preoperative locoregional IRX-2 cytokine immunotherapy. The sequencing here drew on lymph node tissue, taken before IRX-2 immunotherapy. The receptors come from a human donor with breast cancer.

The chain carries TRBV9 and TRBJ2-7, with unresolved D. Trimming pared 4 bases from V and 4 bases from J, leaving 9 bases between. The germline V gene has CDR1 SGDLS and CDR2 YYNGEE. This CDR3 spans 12 amino acids. The CDR3 spells CASSLGGYEQYF. CDR3 nucleotide sequence: TGTGCCAGCAGCTTAGGTGGTTACGAGCAGTACTTC.

The chain has TRBV6-8 and TRBJ1-1, with 12 bases identical to TRBD1. V lost 5 bases to trimming and J lost 11 bases; unmatched junction nucleotides: 12. The germline CDR1 and CDR2 sequences are MNHGY and SAAAGT. There are 15 residues in the CDR3. CDR3: CASSGTGTGGSPAFF. CDR3 bases: TGTGCCAGCAGTGGAACCGGGACAGGGGGCTCCCCGGCTTTCTTT.

This clone was seen only once. The chain recombines TRBV6-8 with TRBJ1-2, with unresolved D. The germline CDR1 and CDR2 sequences are MNHGY and SAAAGT. Trimming shortened V by 2 bases and J by 4 bases, and 17 bases separated the two germline ends. CDR3 length: 16 residues. The CDR3 loop is CASSYVTGDLSYGYTF. DNA for the CDR3: TGTGCCAGCAGTTACGTGACTGGAGACTTAAGCTATGGCTACACCTTC.

V and J are TRBV18 and TRBJ2-7; TRBD2 might be the D (6 bases). This CDR3 comprises 14 residues. V was trimmed by 2 bases and J by 5 bases, leaving 13 bases between them. CDR1 and CDR2 (germline): KGHSH, LQKENI. The CDR3 loop is CASSPTGESHEQYF. CDR3 coding DNA: TGTGCCAGCTCACCAACGGGGGAATCACACGAGCAGTACTTC.

This rearrangement joins TRBV14 to TRBJ1-6; weak D call: TRBD1 (6 bases). Trimming pared 4 bases from V and 7 bases from J, leaving 17 bases between. CDR3 length equals 16 residues. CDR1 and CDR2 from the germline V gene are SGHDN and FVKESK. The CDR3 is CASSPQGRGQNSPLHF. The CDR3 nucleotides are TGTGCCAGCAGCCCTCAGGGGCGCGGCCAAAATTCACCCCTCCACTTT.

DNA for the CDR3: TGTGCCAGCAGTTATCGCGCACTAGCGGGTAAAGTCAGTGAGCAGTTCTTC. Encoded protein: CASSYRALAGKVSEQFF. The chain employs TRBV6-8 and TRBJ2-1, with 9 bases aligning to TRBD2. The germline V gene has CDR1 MNHGY and CDR2 SAAAGT. This CDR3 spans 17 amino acids. After removal of 3 bases from V and 9 bases from J, the junction contained 15 bases not matched to a gene.

The table lists this clone with a few counts. The J gene is TRBJ2-2, the V gene TRBV6-8, with D possibly matching TRBD2 (7 bases). The CDR3 length is 14 residues. Germline CDR1 reads MNHGY; CDR2 reads SAAAGT. The V and J ends lost 7 bases and 4 bases respectively, with 13 bases between them. In nucleotides, the CDR3 is TGTGCCAGCACCGGGGGGCAAGGCACCGGGGAGCTGTTTTTT. Amino acid sequence: CASTGGQGTGELFF.

V gene TRBV30 combines with J gene TRBJ2-3; unclear D gene. Trimming stripped 4 bases from V and 2 bases from J, with 16 bases between. Germline CDR1 and CDR2: GTSNPN and SVGIG (reference sequence). This CDR3 region has 15 residues. CDR3 region: CAWTLLGPSTDTQYF. The CDR3 bases are TGTGCCTGGACCCTCTTAGGACCCTCCACAGATACGCAGTATTTT.

The chain combines TRBV19 with TRBJ1-2, with D tentatively TRBD1 (6 bases). CDR1 LNHDA and CDR2 SQIVND come from the germline V gene (reference sequence). The CDR3 sequence is 16 residues long. V gave up 4 bases and J gave up 0 bases, with 15 bases separating them. CDR3 sequence reads: CASSNRARMANYGYTF. CDR3 coding DNA: TGTGCCAGTAGTAACAGGGCGAGAATGGCTAACTATGGCTACACCTTC. The entire variable domain, with the rest obtained from reference TRBV19 and TRBJ1-2, is as follows: DGGITQSPKYLFRKEGQNVTLSCEQNLNHDAMYWYRQDPGQGLRLIYYSQIVNDFQKGDIAEGYSVSREKKESFPLTVTSAQKNPTAFYLCASSNRARMANYGYTFGSGTRLTVV.

The chain employs TRBV19 and TRBJ2-1, with 8 bases fitting TRBD2. The CDR3 is made up of 16 amino acids. Unmatched junction bases numbered 13, after V lost 4 bases and J lost 8 bases. Germline V gene sequence: CDR1 LNHDA, CDR2 SQIVND (reference sequence). Written as DNA, the CDR3 is TGTGCCAGTAGTACACGGACTATAGCGGGGTGGGATGAGCAGTTCTTC. This gives the protein CASSTRTIAGWDEQFF. The full variable domain, rest sourced from reference TRBV19 and TRBJ2-1, is DGGITQSPKYLFRKEGQNVTLSCEQNLNHDAMYWYRQDPGQGLRLIYYSQIVNDFQKGDIAEGYSVSREKKESFPLTVTSAQKNPTAFYLCASSTRTIAGWDEQFFGPGTRLTVL.

The chain links TRBV6-8 to TRBJ1-5; no clear D. Trimming left V 5 bases short and J 0 bases short, with 11 bases between. The germline V gene encodes CDR1 MNHGY and CDR2 SAAAGT. CDR3 size: 15 residues. This CDR3 is CASSRTVYSNQPQHF. The CDR3 bases are TGTGCCAGCAGTCGCACGGTGTATAGCAATCAGCCCCAGCATTTT.

This rearrangement joins TRBV1 to TRBJ2-7; TRBD1 is the table's D call and was not checked against the DNA. TRBV1 is a documented pseudogene. The CDR3 runs to 17 residues. The CDR3 DNA follows: TGCGCCAGCAGCCAAGATGGGGGGACAGCTAGCTACTACGAGCAGTACTTC. It encodes CASSQDGGTASYYEQYF.

The chain joins TRBV19 to TRBJ2-2, with a tentative D call TRBD2 (6 bases). The V end was cut by 5 bases, the J end by 5 bases, with 15 bases between. Germline CDR1 is LNHDA and CDR2 is SQIVND (reference sequence). The CDR3 is made up of 15 amino acids. CDR3 coding DNA: TGTGCCAGTAGTCTACCGGGAGCTTCGACCGGGGAGCTGTTTTTT. Translated, it gives CASSLPGASTGELFF.

The chain links TRBV10-3 to TRBJ2-2; D is unresolved. Deletions cut 0 bases from V and 1 base from J, with 6 bases between. The CDR3 has 15 residues. Germline-derived CDR1 and CDR2 are ENHRY and SYGVKD. CDR3 sequence reads: CAISESRLNTGELFF. The DNA of the CDR3 is TGTGCCATCAGTGAGTCGCGACTGAACACCGGGGAGCTGTTTTTT.

The chain joins TRBV1 to TRBJ2-1. TRBV1 is a documented pseudogene. The CDR3 is 17 amino acids. The CDR3 nucleotides are TGCGCCAGCAGCCAAGATCAGGCGACCAGTGGGAAAATGGAGCAGTTCTTC. This encodes CASSQDQATSGKMEQFF.

The chain couples TRBV6-8 to TRBJ2-3; 10 nucleotides match TRBD2. This CDR3 spans 19 amino acids. V dropped 0 bases and J dropped 4; count of bases not matched to a gene: 13. Looked up from germline, CDR1 is MNHGY and CDR2 is SAAAGT. The CDR3 spells CASSYSLLQRGGRADTQYF. The CDR3 DNA reads as TGTGCCAGCAGTTACTCGTTACTTCAGCGGGGGGGCCGTGCAGATACGCAGTATTTT.

The chain couples TRBV11-3 to TRBJ2-5; TRBD1 might be the D (5 bases). The CDR3 covers 14 residues. The V and J ends lost 1 base and 2 bases respectively, with 8 bases between them. Looked up from germline, CDR1 is SGHNT and CDR2 is YENEEA. CDR3 nucleotide sequence: TGTGCCAGCAGCTTAGTTCAGGGTCAAGAGACCCAGTACTTC. This gives the protein CASSLVQGQETQYF.

V usage is TRBV6-8 and J usage is TRBJ2-1; 10 nucleotides align to TRBD2. V dropped 4 bases and J dropped 4; count of bases not matched to a gene: 16. CDR1 and CDR2 from the germline V gene are MNHGY and SAAAGT. This CDR3 comprises 19 residues. The CDR3 sequence: CASSSRASGGSTGYNEQFF. The CDR3 DNA reads as TGTGCCAGCAGTTCTAGGGCTAGCGGGGGATCAACAGGGTACAATGAGCAGTTCTTC.

This rearrangement joins TRBV28 to TRBJ2-7; 10 positions match TRBD1. CDR3 length equals 14 residues. CDR1 MDHEN and CDR2 SYDVKM come from the germline V gene. Trimming at V came to 4 bases and at J to 9 bases, leaving 9 bases not matched to a gene. The CDR3 reads CASSSGQGKASQYF. CDR3 DNA: TGTGCCAGCAGTTCGGGACAGGGGAAGGCGTCGCAGTACTTC.

This chain connects TRBV23-1 to TRBJ1-1; D call uncertain. TRBV23-1 is placed among ORFs of uncertain function. The CDR3 extends over 13 amino acids. The V end lost 6 bases, the J end lost 1 base, and 9 bases lay between the germline ends. The CDR3 sequence: CASSLVANTEAFF. In nucleotides, the CDR3 is TGCGCCAGCAGCTTGGTGGCGAACACTGAAGCTTTCTTT.